This T cell receptor (beta chain) is drawn from a study of T cell responses to AZD1222 COVID-19 vaccine. Study observations and caveats: Rises in breadth and depth of Spike-specific TCRs came after two AZD1222 doses. Females outnumbered males among donors, who were mostly white British; clonal diversity was possibly underestimated.

Measured with immunoSEQ multiplex PCR; TCRdb has only the in-frame clones, and not every one. Of about 85,000 clones in the sample, around 85% were seen once. As regards this clone: Its specificity is not known.

Trimming shortened V by 2 bases and J by 2 bases, and 12 bases separated the two germline ends. The CDR3 is made up of 15 amino acids. CDR1 and CDR2 (germline): MNHEY, SMNVEV (reference sequence). The chain is built from TRBV27 and TRBJ1-1, with D unclear. The material was peripheral blood, obtained on day 0 of AZD1222 vaccination. The receptor's source is an adult in good health. This chain's CDR3 is CASSLGGKINTEAFF. The CDR3 DNA follows: TGTGCCAGCAGTTTAGGTGGGAAGATTAACACTGAAGCTTTCTTT.